The rows below give T cell receptor beta chains drawn from one sample of a study of identical twins. MiXCR was run by TCRdb on the 5' RACE reads, yielding one entry per CDR3 protein. The sample includes under 250,000 distinct CDR3 sequences, more than 6.5% seen only once; the top ten take 1.9%. The sample also formed part of further work on yellow fever vaccine responses in identical twins.

Specimen: memory (CD45RO+) T cells sorted from blood. These receptors all come from a woman aged 18-29 years in good health. The CDR3 runs from the conserved cysteine through the conserved F or W. D genes are given only for firm matches. Size is stated for part of the rows, as once, few or many counts, or as a class when the clone is expanded.

-	TRBJ2-1	TRBV6-2/TRBV6-3	few	TGTGCCAGCGGGGGGCAGGGGAACAATGAGCAGTTCTTC	CASGGQGNNEQFF
-	TRBJ1-2	TRBV20-1	-	TGCAGTGCTAGAGATTGGGCAGGGACTGGCTACACCTTC	CSARDWAGTGYTF
TRBD2	TRBJ2-7	TRBV6-2/TRBV6-3	many	TGTGCCAGCAGTTCACTAGCGACGCTACCTGCGCAGTACTTC	CASSSLATLPAQYF
TRBD2	TRBJ2-7	TRBV5-1	few	TGCGCCAGCACCGCCAGCGGGGGCTACGAGCAGTACTTC	CASTASGGYEQYF
-	TRBJ2-2	TRBV5-1	-	TGCGCCAGCAGCTGGTCTCATCACACCGGGGAGCTGTTTTTT	CASSWSHHTGELFF
TRBD2	TRBJ2-1	TRBV7-2	many	TGTGCCAGCAGCTTGAAACGGGAGGGAGGCAATGAGCAGTTCTTC	CASSLKREGGNEQFF
-	TRBJ2-3	TRBV15	-	TGTGCCACCAGCAGAGTATACCCCCAATTAGATTCAGATACGCAGTATTTT	CATSRVYPQLDSDTQYF
TRBD1	TRBJ1-2	TRBV5-6	many	TGTGCCAGCAGTATAGGGGGCATTGGCTACACCTTC	CASSIGGIGYTF
-	TRBJ2-7	TRBV7-9	-	TGTGCCAGCAGCATATCACAGGCTACCTACGAGCAGTACTTC	CASSISQATYEQYF
-	TRBJ2-3	TRBV28	-	TGTGCCAGCAGTTTAATTACGTTATACACAGATACGCAGTATTTT	CASSLITLYTDTQYF
-	TRBJ2-5	TRBV20-1	-	TGCAGTGCTAGGGCGGACGGGGAAGTCCCCAAAGAGACCCAGTACTTC	CSARADGEVPKETQYF
-	TRBJ1-5	TRBV6-4	-	TGTGCCAGCAGTGAAGGGGCAGGCAATCAGCCCCAGCATTTT	CASSEGAGNQPQHF
-	TRBJ2-7	TRBV6-2/TRBV6-3	-	TGTGCCAGCAGTCCTCACCCTTTTGGGGGCGAGCAGTACTTC	CASSPHPFGGEQYF
-	TRBJ2-1	TRBV4-3	few	TGCGCCAGCAGCCAAGGTGAAACTTGGGACGGTGAGCAGTTCTTC	CASSQGETWDGEQFF
TRBD2	TRBJ2-1	TRBV10-1	-	TGCGCCAGCAAGCCCGGGTCTAGCGGCCACAGTGAGCAGTTCTTC	CASKPGSSGHSEQFF
-	TRBJ2-3	TRBV4-3	-	TGCGCCAGCAGCCAAGATATTGAAGATACGCAGTATTTT	CASSQDIEDTQYF
TRBD2	TRBJ2-3	TRBV25-1	many	TGTGCCAGCAGTGATAGCGGGAGAGAAGGAGATACGCAGTATTTT	CASSDSGREGDTQYF
-	TRBJ2-2	TRBV12-3/TRBV12-4	many	TGTGCCAGCAGCAAAAGGAGCCTAGGGGGTATCGGGGAGCTGTTTTTT	CASSKRSLGGIGELFF
TRBD2	TRBJ2-1	TRBV7-2	many	TGTGCCAGCAGCTTAGTTCGACTAGCGGAGAATGAGCAGTTCTTC	CASSLVRLAENEQFF
-	TRBJ2-2	TRBV10-3	-	TGTGCCATCAGTGAACCCGGTAAAGGTCCCGGGGAGCTGTTTTTT	CAISEPGKGPGELFF
-	TRBJ1-6	TRBV28	few	TGTGCCAGCAGTTTACTGGCTTCACCCCTCCACTTT	CASSLLASPLHF
TRBD2	TRBJ2-1	TRBV15	-	TGTGCCACCAGCAGAGATGCGGGAGGGCCGGGGAATGAGCAGTTCTTC	CATSRDAGGPGNEQFF
-	TRBJ2-1	TRBV5-1	few	TGCGCCAGCAGCTTGGACAGGGCCACCTACAATGAGCAGTTCTTC	CASSLDRATYNEQFF
TRBD1	TRBJ2-3	TRBV12-3/TRBV12-4	many	TGTGCCAGCAGCCCGAGACAGGGTCGCACAGATACGCAGTATTTT	CASSPRQGRTDTQYF
TRBD1	TRBJ1-5	TRBV2	-	TGTGCCAGCGGGGGGACAGGTATAAGCAATCAGCCCCAGCATTTT	CASGGTGISNQPQHF
-	TRBJ2-3	TRBV20-1	many	TGCAGTGCTAGGGAAGGCAACTGGGGGGTCCCCACAGATACGCAGTATTTT	CSAREGNWGVPTDTQYF
-	TRBJ2-1	TRBV20-1	many	TGCAGTGCTAGTGAGTGGGGGGTCAATGAGCAGTTCTTC	CSASEWGVNEQFF
TRBD2	TRBJ2-1	TRBV12-3/TRBV12-4	many	TGTGCCAGCAGCCCTCTAGCGGGAGCCCTCAATTACAATGAGCAGTTCTTC	CASSPLAGALNYNEQFF
-	TRBJ1-1	TRBV5-1	few	TGCGCCAGCAGCTTACGACAGTTGACTGAAGCTTTCTTT	CASSLRQLTEAFF
TRBD1	TRBJ1-2	TRBV6-5	-	TGTGCCAGCAGTTACTCTGCCGGGACAGGGCTCTATGGCTACACCTTC	CASSYSAGTGLYGYTF
-	TRBJ2-1	TRBV20-1	-	TGCAGTGCTGGATCCCCGGTCTCACCCTACAATGAGCAGTTCTTC	CSAGSPVSPYNEQFF
TRBD1	TRBJ2-2	TRBV6-1	-	TGTGCCACGGCAGGGGGCGTGAACACCGGGGAGCTGTTTTTT	CATAGGVNTGELFF
TRBD2	TRBJ2-1	TRBV2	-	TGTGCCAGCAGGAGAGAGGCTAGCGGGAACAATGAGCAGTTCTTC	CASRREASGNNEQFF
TRBD2	TRBJ2-3	TRBV5-1	few	TGCGCCAGCAGCTTATCAACACTAGCGGAAATCACAGATACGCAGTATTTT	CASSLSTLAEITDTQYF
-	TRBJ2-4	TRBV6-2/TRBV6-3	many	TGTGCCAGCAGTTACGGCGGGATGGCGGTTCAGTACTTC	CASSYGGMAVQYF
-	TRBJ2-3	TRBV7-2	many	TGTGCCAGCAGCGGGCCTACTTACACAGATACGCAGTATTTT	CASSGPTYTDTQYF
-	TRBJ2-2	TRBV7-3	few	TGTGCCAGCAGCTTATTAGGGACGTCACTCGGGGAGCTGTTTTTT	CASSLLGTSLGELFF
TRBD2	TRBJ2-5	TRBV3-1	-	TGTGCCAGCAGCCAAGGCGTTATAGGGCTAGCGGGGGGGGAGACCCAGTACTTC	CASSQGVIGLAGGETQYF
TRBD2	TRBJ2-1	TRBV7-9	many	TGTGCCAGCAGCTTAACTAGCGGGGCTTTCAATGAGCAGTTCTTC	CASSLTSGAFNEQFF
-	TRBJ1-4	TRBV20-1	few	TGCAGTGTCGTAGGGCCTAATGAAAAACTGTTTTTT	CSVVGPNEKLFF
-	TRBJ2-5	TRBV24-1	many	TGTGCCACGGGAGTACCTTCAAAAGAGACCCAGTACTTC	CATGVPSKETQYF
-	TRBJ1-1	TRBV2	few	TGTGCCAGATCGGGACGGGACACTGAAGCTTTCTTT	CARSGRDTEAFF
TRBD1	TRBJ2-7	TRBV5-1	-	TGCGCCAGCAGCCAAGGGACAGGGGCTCTGGAGCAGTACTTC	CASSQGTGALEQYF
TRBD2	TRBJ2-1	TRBV2	few	TGTGCCAGCAGGAGACTAGCTGGGTATGAGCAGTTCTTC	CASRRLAGYEQFF
-	TRBJ2-3	TRBV6-2/TRBV6-3	-	TGTGCCAGCAGTTACGCCCACGGCGGGACGCAGTATTTT	CASSYAHGGTQYF
TRBD2	TRBJ2-5	TRBV20-1	many	TGCAGTGCTAGAGGACTGGGGACTAGTGGGTTGCAAGAGACCCAGTACTTC	CSARGLGTSGLQETQYF
TRBD2	TRBJ2-3	TRBV11-2	-	TGTGCCAGCACCGTCGCTTTGCTAGCGGGAGGGCGCTCAGATACGCAGTATTTT	CASTVALLAGGRSDTQYF
-	TRBJ2-6	TRBV6-1	many	TGTGCCAGCACCCCGGAGGTCAAGGGGGCCAACGTCCTGACTTTC	CASTPEVKGANVLTF
-	TRBJ2-5	TRBV7-3	-	TGTGCCATCAGCTTAATGGCGCAAGAGACCCAGTACTTC	CAISLMAQETQYF
TRBD1	TRBJ2-5	TRBV12-3/TRBV12-4	medium-sized	TGTGCCAGCAGTTGGGGACAGGGGCCGAGGTACTTC	CASSWGQGPRYF
-	TRBJ1-2	TRBV27	many	TGTGCCAGCGCTCGGCCAGGGGACGTTGGCTACACCTTC	CASARPGDVGYTF
-	TRBJ1-1	TRBV18	-	TGTGCCAGCGGCCGGGGGGCGGGTACTGAAGCTTTCTTT	CASGRGAGTEAFF
TRBD2	TRBJ2-5	TRBV9	few	TGTGCCAGCAGCGTTTCAGCGGGGGGGCAAAAATTGGAGACCCAGTACTTC	CASSVSAGGQKLETQYF